This TCR beta chain was observed in a study of neurological immune-mediated disorders. After removal of 5 bases from V and 7 bases from J, the junction contained 5 bases not matched to a gene. The germline V gene encodes CDR1 SQVTM and CDR2 ANQGSEA. The CDR3 loop spans 13 amino acids. This clonotype was observed many times. From the 5' RACE reads, TCRdb called clonotypes with MiXCR, one entry per CDR3 protein. The data show tens of thousands of distinct CDR3 sequences, with about a tenth seen just once and around 1.8% held by the top ten. The chain joins TRBV29-1 to TRBJ2-1, with 10 bases matching TRBD2. The sample comprised PBMCs. This receptor was identified in a man aged 40-49 years in good health. DNA for the CDR3: TGCAGCGTTCCGACTAGCGGGTGGAATGAGCAGTTCTTC. Protein sequence: CSVPTSGWNEQFF.